A single sample is the source of the 23 T cell receptor beta chains below, sequenced in a study of control samples from healthy donors and cancer patients. This table comes from immunoSEQ multiplex PCR, and its TCRdb copy is limited to in-frame clones, with some not included. The table includes roughly 150,000 clones, around 86% detected once. Specimen: blood. Receptors originate from a man younger than 45 in good health.

The chain employs TRBV24-1 and TRBJ2-1; 8 bases agree with TRBD2. Germline CDR1 and CDR2: KGHDR and SFDVKD. After removal of 3 bases from V and 7 bases from J, the junction contained 10 bases not matched to a gene. CDR3 length: 16 residues. The CDR3 is CATSDPRAGVWNEQFF. DNA of the CDR3: TGTGCCACCAGTGATCCCCGAGCGGGAGTCTGGAATGAGCAGTTCTTC.

This rearrangement joins TRBV7-9 to TRBJ1-6, with 10 nucleotides matching TRBD1. CDR3 length equals 15 residues. V was clipped by 4 bases and J by 6 bases; unmatched bases: 3. The V gene's germline CDR1 is SEHNR and CDR2 FQNEAQ (reference sequence). CDR3 region: CASSSGQGFNSPLHF. In nucleotides, the CDR3 is TGTGCCAGCAGCTCGGGACAGGGGTTTAATTCACCCCTCCACTTT. The full variable domain, rest sourced from reference TRBV7-9 and TRBJ1-6, is DTGVSQNPRHKITKRGQNVTFRCDPISEHNRLYWYRQTLGQGPEFLTYFQNEAQLEKSRLLSDRFSAERPKGSFSTLEIQRTEQGDSAMYLCASSSGQGFNSPLHFGNGTRLTVT.

V usage is TRBV29-1 and J usage is TRBJ2-4; 10 bases are a match to TRBD1. Germline V CDR1 and CDR2: SQVTM, ANQGSEA. J gave up 8 bases and V 7 bases, and 5 bases lay outside the gene matches. The CDR3 covers 12 residues. The CDR3 loop reads CSAGQGVDIQYF. The DNA for the CDR3 is TGCAGCGCCGGACAGGGGGTAGACATTCAGTACTTC.

This chain connects TRBV2 to TRBJ2-5; 10 nucleotides agree with TRBD2. The CDR3 covers 16 residues. The V gene's germline CDR1 is SNHLY and CDR2 FYNNEI. The junction had 11 bases not matched to a gene; V was cut back by 5 bases and J by 5 bases. CDR3 coding DNA: TGTGCCAGCAGTTCCATAGCGGGAGGTCGGGCGGAGACCCAGTACTTC. Its protein product is CASSSIAGGRAETQYF. Full variable domain (remainder filled in from reference TRBV2 and TRBJ2-5): EPEVTQTPSHQVTQMGQEVILRCVPISNHLYFYWYRQILGQKVEFLVSFYNNEISEKSEIFDDQFSVERPDGSNFTLKIRSTKLEDSAMYFCASSSIAGGRAETQYFGPGTRLLVL.

The V call is TRBV29-1, the J call TRBJ2-3; TRBD2 aligns across 11 bases. This CDR3 region has 14 residues. Germline assignment: CDR1 SQVTM and CDR2 ANQGSEA. V trimming: 7 bases; J trimming: 0 bases; junction bases outside the gene matches: 3. The CDR3 DNA follows: TGCAGCGGAAGACTAGCGGGGAGCACAGATACGCAGTATTTT. It translates to CSGRLAGSTDTQYF.

The V call is TRBV19, the J call TRBJ2-4, with 11 bases lining up with TRBD1. CDR1 LNHDA and CDR2 SQIVND come from the germline V gene (reference sequence). Germline trimming cut 10 bases from V and 6 bases from J; bases unmatched to any gene: 11. The CDR3 runs to 15 residues. DNA for the CDR3: TGTGCCACCGCCGGCGGACAGGGGGCGGGAAACATTCAGTACTTC. This sequence encodes CATAGGQGAGNIQYF.

The chain is built from TRBV14 and TRBJ1-1; D unresolved. Germline values: CDR1 SGHDN, CDR2 FVKESK. The CDR3 spans 15 residues. V shed 0 bases and J shed 1 base, with 9 bases lying between them. CDR3 amino acids: CASSQEQIKNTEAFF. DNA for the CDR3: TGTGCCAGCAGCCAAGAACAGATTAAGAACACTGAAGCTTTCTTT. The entire variable domain, with the rest obtained from reference TRBV14 and TRBJ1-1, is as follows: EAGVTQFPSHSVIEKGQTVTLRCDPISGHDNLYWYRRVMGKEIKFLLHFVKESKQDESGMPNNRFLAERTGGTYSTLKVQPAELEDSGVYFCASSQEQIKNTEAFFGQGTRLTVV.

The V gene is TRBV29-1, the J gene TRBJ1-4, with D hard to call. The CDR3 consists of 13 residues. V was cut by 4 bases and J by 4 bases, with 10 bases left in between. The germline CDR1 and CDR2 sequences are SQVTM and ANQGSEA. The CDR3 region has the DNA TGCAGCGTTGTGGGGAGTGGTAATGAAAAACTGTTTTTT. Its protein is CSVVGSGNEKLFF.

In this sample, this clone turned up once. V gene TRBV10-3 combines with J gene TRBJ2-4; a weak D match, TRBD2 (5 bases). Germline CDR1 and CDR2: ENHRY and SYGVKD. The CDR3 extends over 16 amino acids. V was shortened by 7 bases and J by 4 bases, with 20 bases between the two germline ends. CDR3 sequence (DNA): TGTGCCATCATCGGAGGAGCACCCATAAATAAAAACATTCAGTACTTC. This sequence encodes CAIIGGAPINKNIQYF.

This sequence joins TRBV11-2 and TRBJ1-2, with D maybe TRBD1 (6 bases). From germline, CDR1 is SGHAT and CDR2 FQNNGV. The CDR3 runs 15 residues. Trimming took 5 bases from V and 3 from J, leaving 16 bases between them. CDR3 DNA: TGTGCCAGCAGCCGAGGGGGAGGGCTGGACTATGGCTACACCTTC. Protein: CASSRGGGLDYGYTF.

The DNA for the CDR3 is TGTGCCAGCAGCGTGGCGGTTCGGGAGACCCAGTACTTC. Translated: CASSVAVRETQYF. The chain uses TRBV9 and TRBJ2-5; no reliable D call. V lost 2 bases, J lost 5 bases, and 10 bases lay in between. The CDR3 is 13 amino acids. The germline CDR1 and CDR2 sequences are SGDLS and YYNGEE.

This CDR3 is CASSYPLTGGIYEQYF. In nucleotides, the CDR3 is TGTGCCAGCAGTTACCCACTGACAGGGGGCATCTACGAGCAGTACTTC. This sequence joins TRBV6-5 and TRBJ2-7; TRBD1 matches 10 bases. The germline V gene has CDR1 MNHEY and CDR2 SVGAGI. The CDR3 extends over 16 amino acids. V dropped 2 bases and J dropped 3; count of bases not matched to a gene: 7.

The chain has TRBV18 and TRBJ2-5; D is possibly TRBD1 (6 bases). Trimming removed 6 bases at V and 2 bases at J, with 10 bases between. The germline V gene encodes CDR1 KGHSH and CDR2 LQKENI. The CDR3 runs to 13 residues. Here the CDR3 reads CASSPGQQETQYF. The CDR3 coding sequence is TGTGCCAGCTCCCCTGGACAGCAAGAGACCCAGTACTTC.

The rearrangement uses TRBV18 and TRBJ1-3; D unresolved. Germline loops: CDR1 KGHSH, CDR2 LQKENI. V lost 4 bases to trimming and J lost 3 bases, with 10 bases between them. The CDR3 loop spans 14 amino acids. CDR3: CASSQGSFGNTIYF. CDR3 in DNA: TGTGCCAGCTCACAGGGATCATTTGGAAACACCATATATTTT.

This chain uses TRBV19 with TRBJ1-1; D may be TRBD1 (5 bases). CDR3 length: 14 amino acids. Trimming took off 10 bases at V and 1 base at J, with 16 bases between the two ends. Germline V gene sequence: CDR1 LNHDA, CDR2 SQIVND (reference sequence). DNA for the CDR3: TGTGCCACAAGTCCGGGACGGAAGAACACTGAAGCTTTCTTT. Protein sequence: CATSPGRKNTEAFF. The whole variable domain, remainder taken from reference TRBV19 and TRBJ1-1, is DGGITQSPKYLFRKEGQNVTLSCEQNLNHDAMYWYRQDPGQGLRLIYYSQIVNDFQKGDIAEGYSVSREKKESFPLTVTSAQKNPTAFYLCATSPGRKNTEAFFGQGTRLTVV.

This clone has more than one count but fewer than ten. The genes are TRBV30 and TRBJ2-2, with D unclear. With 3 bases removed from V and 2 bases from J, the gap between germline ends came to 4 bases. Germline V gene data show CDR1 as GTSNPN and CDR2 as SVGIG (reference sequence). The CDR3 is made up of 12 amino acids. The CDR3 region is CAWRINTGELFF. As DNA, the CDR3 is TGTGCCTGGAGGATCAACACCGGGGAGCTGTTTTTT. Full variable domain (remainder filled in from reference TRBV30 and TRBJ2-2): SQTIHQWPATLVQPVGSPLSLECTVEGTSNPNLYWYRQAAGRGLQLLFYSVGIGQISSEVPQNLSASRPQDRQFILSSKKLLLSDSGFYLCAWRINTGELFFGEGSRLTVL.

The rearrangement links TRBV10-3 to TRBJ2-7; TRBD1 matches at 7 bases. With 5 bases clipped from V and 1 base from J, the junction kept 2 bases outside the gene matches. This CDR3 is 13 amino acids long. CDR1 is ENHRY and CDR2 is SYGVKD in the germline V gene. CDR3 residues: CAISPGGSYEQYF. The CDR3 DNA follows: TGTGCCATCAGTCCAGGGGGATCCTACGAGCAGTACTTC.

This clone was seen a few times. The CDR3, as DNA: TGTGCCAGCAACCCAGGCGGGGGTGACTACAATGAGCAGTTCTTC. Encoded protein: CASNPGGGDYNEQFF. The chain joins TRBV9 to TRBJ2-1; TRBD2 matches at 7 bases. Germline V gives CDR1 SGDLS, CDR2 YYNGEE. The CDR3 is 15 amino acids. Trimming took 6 bases from V and 3 from J; bases not matched to a gene: 9. The full variable domain, rest sourced from reference TRBV9 and TRBJ2-1, is DSGVTQTPKHLITATGQRVTLRCSPRSGDLSVYWYQQSLDQGLQFLIQYYNGEERAKGNILERFSAQQFPDLHSELNLSSLELGDSALYFCASNPGGGDYNEQFFGPGTRLTVL.

This chain links TRBV9 with TRBJ1-3; unclear D gene. There are 13 residues in the CDR3. CDR1 and CDR2 (germline): SGDLS, YYNGEE. Trimming took off 2 bases at V and 0 bases at J, with 3 bases between the two ends. CDR3 loop: CASSVYSGNTIYF. The CDR3 nucleotides are TGTGCCAGCAGCGTTTACTCTGGAAACACCATATATTTT. The full variable domain, with the rest looked up from reference TRBV9 and TRBJ1-3, is DSGVTQTPKHLITATGQRVTLRCSPRSGDLSVYWYQQSLDQGLQFLIQYYNGEERAKGNILERFSAQQFPDLHSELNLSSLELGDSALYFCASSVYSGNTIYFGEGSWLTVV.

In DNA form, the CDR3 reads TGCGCCAGCAGCGCAAAAGGGGCTTCGGGTTCACCCCTCCACTTT. Its translation: CASSAKGASGSPLHF. This chain connects TRBV5-1 to TRBJ1-6; D may be TRBD1 (5 bases). The CDR3 totals 15 residues. V lost 4 bases and J 9 bases, leaving 17 bases between the germline ends. In germline, CDR1 is SGHRS, CDR2 YFSETQ. Full variable domain (rest looked up from reference TRBV5-1 and TRBJ1-6): KAGVTQTPRYLIKTRGQQVTLSCSPISGHRSVSWYQQTPGQGLQFLFEYFSETQRNKGNFPGRFSGRQFSNSRSEMNVSTLELGDSALYLCASSAKGASGSPLHFGNGTRLTVT.

The chain employs TRBV6-6 and TRBJ2-7; TRBD2 aligns across 13 bases. The CDR3 spans 15 residues. Germline V CDR1 and CDR2: MNHNY, SVGAGI (reference sequence). V was pared by 5 bases and J by 5 bases, with 6 bases of the junction left unmatched. The CDR3: CASSKRLAGGHEQYF. The CDR3 coding sequence is TGTGCCAGCAGTAAAAGACTAGCGGGAGGTCACGAGCAGTACTTC.

The chain recombines TRBV14 with TRBJ2-3; D ambiguous. V lost 1 base, J lost 6 bases, and 8 bases lay in between. CDR3 size: 13 residues. Germline V lookup: CDR1 SGHDN, CDR2 FVKESK. The CDR3 sequence: CASSQVLADTQYF. The DNA of the CDR3 is TGTGCCAGCAGCCAAGTCCTCGCGGATACGCAGTATTTT.

V gene TRBV24-1 combines with J gene TRBJ2-3; D possibly uses TRBD1 or TRBD2 (5 bases each). This CDR3 is built from 15 residues. Trimming cost V 10 bases and J 1 base, with 17 bases left between them. Germline-derived CDR1 and CDR2 are KGHDR and SFDVKD. The chain's CDR3 is CATTDRQGGTDTQYF. For the CDR3, the DNA is TGTGCCACTACGGATCGTCAGGGAGGCACAGATACGCAGTATTTT.